Listed below are T cell receptor beta chains from one sample, sequenced in a study of cytomegalovirus exposure and HLA in healthy donors. Profiling relied on immunoSEQ multiplex PCR, and the TCRdb table lists in-frame clones only, not all of them. The sample records 150,000 to 250,000 clones, roughly 81% being singletons. Sequenced sample: PBMCs. These receptors originate from a woman in her thirties in good health and CMV-seronegative. Both conserved end residues are part of each CDR3. Each record gives: CDR3 DNA, CDR3 protein, clone size, V gene, J gene, D gene. The D gene is left open where the match is weak. Not all rows give a size; the values are once, few, many and, for expanded clones, a class.

CDR3nt: TGCGCCAGCAGCCACGGATTATCCGGGACAGGGGGGTATAATGAAAAACTGTTTTTT
CDR3aa: CASSHGLSGTGGYNEKLFF
abundance: .
v_gene: TRBV4-1
j_gene: TRBJ1-4
d_gene: TRBD1

CDR3nt: TGTGCCAGCAGCGTAGGTTCACTCTCCAATCAGCCCCAGCATTTT
CDR3aa: CASSVGSLSNQPQHF
abundance: few
v_gene: TRBV9
j_gene: TRBJ1-5
d_gene: .

CDR3nt: TGTGCCAGCGGGTTAGCGGGCACAGATACGCAGTATTTT
CDR3aa: CASGLAGTDTQYF
abundance: .
v_gene: TRBV6-1
j_gene: TRBJ2-3
d_gene: .

CDR3nt: TGTGCCAGCAGTGAGACCGGGACCCCGGGGAGGGAGCAGTACTTC
CDR3aa: CASSETGTPGREQYF
abundance: .
v_gene: TRBV25-1
j_gene: TRBJ2-7
d_gene: .

CDR3nt: TGTGCCAGCAGCTACGGGGAAGGCAATCAGCCCCAGCATTTT
CDR3aa: CASSYGEGNQPQHF
abundance: .
v_gene: TRBV11-2
j_gene: TRBJ1-5
d_gene: .

CDR3nt: TGTGCCAGCAGCTTAGCTGTGGGACAGATTCTGAACACTGAAGCTTTCTTT
CDR3aa: CASSLAVGQILNTEAFF
abundance: .
v_gene: TRBV11-2
j_gene: TRBJ1-1
d_gene: TRBD1

CDR3nt: TGTGCCAGCAAACCAGAGACAGGGGGGGAAAAACTGTTTTTT
CDR3aa: CASKPETGGEKLFF
abundance: .
v_gene: TRBV6-5
j_gene: TRBJ1-4
d_gene: TRBD1

CDR3nt: TGCGCCAGCAGCTCCCTCCCCGGGGACAATGAGCAGTTCTTC
CDR3aa: CASSSLPGDNEQFF
abundance: .
v_gene: TRBV5-1
j_gene: TRBJ2-1
d_gene: .

CDR3nt: TGTGCCAGCAGTGACGGACAGGGGGATCAGCCCCAGCATTTT
CDR3aa: CASSDGQGDQPQHF
abundance: .
v_gene: TRBV2
j_gene: TRBJ1-5
d_gene: TRBD1

CDR3nt: TGTGCCAGCAGCCAAGATGGGAGGGATCAGCCCCAGCATTTT
CDR3aa: CASSQDGRDQPQHF
abundance: few
v_gene: TRBV4-2
j_gene: TRBJ1-5
d_gene: .

CDR3nt: TGTGCCAGTAGTTTGGCCACAAGAAGCAATCAGCCCCAGCATTTT
CDR3aa: CASSLATRSNQPQHF
abundance: .
v_gene: TRBV19
j_gene: TRBJ1-5
d_gene: .

CDR3nt: TGTGCCAGCAGCGGACAGGGGGGGGACTATGGCTACACCTTC
CDR3aa: CASSGQGGDYGYTF
abundance: once
v_gene: TRBV6-1
j_gene: TRBJ1-2
d_gene: TRBD1

CDR3nt: TGTGCCAGCAGCTTATCCAGGGACATGAACACTGAAGCTTTCTTT
CDR3aa: CASSLSRDMNTEAFF
abundance: .
v_gene: TRBV5-5
j_gene: TRBJ1-1
d_gene: .

CDR3nt: TGTGCCAGCAGTTCGGAGATTCCGGGGACTGAAGCTTTCTTT
CDR3aa: CASSSEIPGTEAFF
abundance: .
v_gene: TRBV25-1
j_gene: TRBJ1-1
d_gene: .

CDR3nt: TGTGCCAGCAGCGCCGGGACTAGCGGGTCCTACGAGCAGTACTTC
CDR3aa: CASSAGTSGSYEQYF
abundance: few
v_gene: TRBV28
j_gene: TRBJ2-7
d_gene: TRBD2

CDR3nt: TGCAGCGTTGAAACAGGAAACAGCAATCAGCCCCAGCATTTT
CDR3aa: CSVETGNSNQPQHF
abundance: few
v_gene: TRBV29-1
j_gene: TRBJ1-5
d_gene: .

CDR3nt: TGTGTCAGAAGCTTAGAAGGGGGAATGGGCTATGGCTACACCTTC
CDR3aa: CVRSLEGGMGYGYTF
abundance: once
v_gene: TRBV7-5
j_gene: TRBJ1-2
d_gene: .

CDR3nt: TGCAGTGCTAGAAAGTCGGAGGCCCAGCATTTT
CDR3aa: CSARKSEAQHF
abundance: .
v_gene: TRBV20-1
j_gene: TRBJ1-5
d_gene: .

CDR3nt: TGTGCCAGCAGTTTCCAACAGGGGGCTGGTGAAGCTTTCTTT
CDR3aa: CASSFQQGAGEAFF
abundance: .
v_gene: TRBV27
j_gene: TRBJ1-1
d_gene: TRBD1

CDR3nt: TGCGCCAGCAGCCAAGGGCCGGCCCGGGGGTATCAGCCCCAGCATTTT
CDR3aa: CASSQGPARGYQPQHF
abundance: .
v_gene: TRBV4-1
j_gene: TRBJ1-5
d_gene: .

CDR3nt: TGTGCCAGCAGCCACCCAATGACAGGGAACTCCTACGAGCAGTACTTC
CDR3aa: CASSHPMTGNSYEQYF
abundance: once
v_gene: TRBV4-2
j_gene: TRBJ2-7
d_gene: TRBD1

CDR3nt: TGTGCCAGCAGTAGGAGCTCTGGGGCCAACGTCCTGACTTTC
CDR3aa: CASSRSSGANVLTF
abundance: .
v_gene: TRBV27
j_gene: TRBJ2-6
d_gene: .

CDR3nt: TGTGCCTGGAGTGGAGTCGGACCGGGGATAACTAATGAAAAACTGTTTTTT
CDR3aa: CAWSGVGPGITNEKLFF
abundance: .
v_gene: TRBV30
j_gene: TRBJ1-4
d_gene: .

CDR3nt: TGTGCCAGCAGCGTCGGGACAGTTTCCTACAATGAGCAGTTCTTC
CDR3aa: CASSVGTVSYNEQFF
abundance: .
v_gene: TRBV7-9
j_gene: TRBJ2-1
d_gene: TRBD1

CDR3nt: TGTGCCAGCAGCTTGAGGGGGGGAGGAGGAAACACCATATATTTT
CDR3aa: CASSLRGGGGNTIYF
abundance: .
v_gene: TRBV5-4
j_gene: TRBJ1-3
d_gene: .

CDR3nt: TGTGCCAGCAGTGAAGCGATAGTGACTAGCGGGAGGACTGAGCAGTTCTTC
CDR3aa: CASSEAIVTSGRTEQFF
abundance: .
v_gene: TRBV2
j_gene: TRBJ2-1
d_gene: TRBD2

CDR3nt: TGTGCCAGCAGTGACTCGACAGGGGCGGCTGAGCAGTTCTTC
CDR3aa: CASSDSTGAAEQFF
abundance: .
v_gene: TRBV6-4
j_gene: TRBJ2-1
d_gene: TRBD1

CDR3nt: TGCGCCAGCAGCTTGGTGGCAGGGTCACTATCTGGGGCCAACGTCCTGACTTTC
CDR3aa: CASSLVAGSLSGANVLTF
abundance: .
v_gene: TRBV5-1
j_gene: TRBJ2-6
d_gene: .

CDR3nt: TGCAGCGGGGAGGGGGAAAACACCGGGGAGCTGTTTTTT
CDR3aa: CSGEGENTGELFF
abundance: .
v_gene: TRBV29-1
j_gene: TRBJ2-2
d_gene: .

CDR3nt: TGCGCCGGCACCCCCCTATCACCCCTCCACTTT
CDR3aa: CAGTPLSPLHF
abundance: .
v_gene: TRBV23-1
j_gene: TRBJ1-6
d_gene: .

CDR3nt: TGTGCCAGCAGGGAATCGACAGGGGGCCCCGGGGAGCTGTTTTTT
CDR3aa: CASRESTGGPGELFF
abundance: .
v_gene: TRBV6-5
j_gene: TRBJ2-2
d_gene: TRBD1

CDR3nt: TGTGCCAGCAGTCACTTAGCGGGGGGGCCTAAAGAGACCCAGTACTTC
CDR3aa: CASSHLAGGPKETQYF
abundance: once
v_gene: TRBV28
j_gene: TRBJ2-5
d_gene: TRBD2

CDR3nt: TGTGCCAGCCTCAGTGGCGGGAGGTGCCACGAGCAGTACTTC
CDR3aa: CASLSGGRCHEQYF
abundance: .
v_gene: TRBV4-2
j_gene: TRBJ2-7
d_gene: TRBD2

CDR3nt: TGCGCCAGCAGTGACAGGTCTTACACAGATACGCAGTATTTT
CDR3aa: CASSDRSYTDTQYF
abundance: .
v_gene: TRBV10-1
j_gene: TRBJ2-3
d_gene: .

CDR3nt: TGTGCCAGCAGTGCGGACAGGGGTCAGCCCCAGCATTTT
CDR3aa: CASSADRGQPQHF
abundance: few
v_gene: TRBV6-1
j_gene: TRBJ1-5
d_gene: TRBD1